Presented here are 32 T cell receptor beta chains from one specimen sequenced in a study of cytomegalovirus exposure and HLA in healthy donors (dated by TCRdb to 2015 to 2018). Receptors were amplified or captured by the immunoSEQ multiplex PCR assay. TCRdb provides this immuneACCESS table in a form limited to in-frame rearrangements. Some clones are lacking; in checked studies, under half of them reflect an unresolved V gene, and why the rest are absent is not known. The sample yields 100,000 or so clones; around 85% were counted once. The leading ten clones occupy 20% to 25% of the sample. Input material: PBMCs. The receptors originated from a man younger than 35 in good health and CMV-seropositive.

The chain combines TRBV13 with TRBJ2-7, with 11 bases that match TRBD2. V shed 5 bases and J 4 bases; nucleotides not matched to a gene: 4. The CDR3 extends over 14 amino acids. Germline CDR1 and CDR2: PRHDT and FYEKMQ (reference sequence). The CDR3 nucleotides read TGTGCCAGCAGCATGGGACTAGCGGTTTACGAGCAGTACTTC. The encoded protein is CASSMGLAVYEQYF.

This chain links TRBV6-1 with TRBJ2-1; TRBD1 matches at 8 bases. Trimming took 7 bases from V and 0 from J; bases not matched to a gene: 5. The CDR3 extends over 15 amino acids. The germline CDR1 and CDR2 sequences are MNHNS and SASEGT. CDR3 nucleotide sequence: TGTGCCAGCACCGAAACAGGGGGCTCCTACAATGAGCAGTTCTTC. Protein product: CASTETGGSYNEQFF.

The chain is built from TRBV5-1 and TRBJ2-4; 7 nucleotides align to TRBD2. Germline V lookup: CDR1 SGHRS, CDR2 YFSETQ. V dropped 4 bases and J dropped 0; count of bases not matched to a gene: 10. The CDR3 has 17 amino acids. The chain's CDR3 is CASSTGEGSLAKNIQYF. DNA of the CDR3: TGCGCCAGCAGCACGGGGGAGGGGTCACTAGCCAAAAACATTCAGTACTTC.

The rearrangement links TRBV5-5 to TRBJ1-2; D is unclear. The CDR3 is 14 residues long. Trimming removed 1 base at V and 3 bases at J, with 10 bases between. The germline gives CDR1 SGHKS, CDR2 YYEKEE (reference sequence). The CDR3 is CASSLIPEDYGYTF. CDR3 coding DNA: TGTGCCAGCAGCTTGATCCCCGAGGACTATGGCTACACCTTC.

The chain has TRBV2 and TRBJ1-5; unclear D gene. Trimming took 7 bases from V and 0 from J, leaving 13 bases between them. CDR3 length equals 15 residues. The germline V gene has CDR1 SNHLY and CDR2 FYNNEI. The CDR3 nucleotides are TGTGCCAGCAACCCCGGTCTAGGTAGCAATCAGCCCCAGCATTTT. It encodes CASNPGLGSNQPQHF.

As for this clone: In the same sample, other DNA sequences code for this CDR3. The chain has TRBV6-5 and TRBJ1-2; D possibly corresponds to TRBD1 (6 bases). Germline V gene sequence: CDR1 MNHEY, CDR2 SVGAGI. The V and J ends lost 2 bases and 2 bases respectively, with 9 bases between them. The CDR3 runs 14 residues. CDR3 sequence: CASSYRGQNYGYTF. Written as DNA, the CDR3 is TGTGCCAGCAGTTACAGAGGACAGAACTATGGCTACACCTTC.

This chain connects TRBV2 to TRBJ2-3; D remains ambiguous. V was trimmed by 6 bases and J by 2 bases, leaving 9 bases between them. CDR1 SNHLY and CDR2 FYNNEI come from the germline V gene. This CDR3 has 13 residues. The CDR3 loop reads CASRNSFTDTQYF. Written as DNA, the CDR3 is TGTGCCAGCAGAAATAGCTTCACAGATACGCAGTATTTT.

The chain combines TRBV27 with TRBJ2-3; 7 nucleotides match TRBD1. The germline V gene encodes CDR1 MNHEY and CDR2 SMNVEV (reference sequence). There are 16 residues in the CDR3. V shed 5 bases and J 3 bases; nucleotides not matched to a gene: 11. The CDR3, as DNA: TGTGCCAGCAGTCCGAGGACCGGGACAGTAACAGATACGCAGTATTTT. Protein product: CASSPRTGTVTDTQYF.

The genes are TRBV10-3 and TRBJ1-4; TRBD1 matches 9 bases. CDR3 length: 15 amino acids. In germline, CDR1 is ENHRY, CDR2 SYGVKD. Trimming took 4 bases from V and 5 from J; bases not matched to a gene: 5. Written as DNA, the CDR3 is TGTGCCATCAGTGCTACCGGGACAGGGAATGAAAAACTGTTTTTT. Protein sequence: CAISATGTGNEKLFF.

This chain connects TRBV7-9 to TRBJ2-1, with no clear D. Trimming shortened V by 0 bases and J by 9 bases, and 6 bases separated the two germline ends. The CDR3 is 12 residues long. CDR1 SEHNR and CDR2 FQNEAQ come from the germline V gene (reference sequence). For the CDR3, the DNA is TGTGCCAGCAGCTTAGCAGCGTCTGAGCAGTTCTTC. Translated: CASSLAASEQFF. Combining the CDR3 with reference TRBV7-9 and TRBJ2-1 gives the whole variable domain DTGVSQNPRHKITKRGQNVTFRCDPISEHNRLYWYRQTLGQGPEFLTYFQNEAQLEKSRLLSDRFSAERPKGSFSTLEIQRTEQGDSAMYLCASSLAASEQFFGPGTRLTVL.

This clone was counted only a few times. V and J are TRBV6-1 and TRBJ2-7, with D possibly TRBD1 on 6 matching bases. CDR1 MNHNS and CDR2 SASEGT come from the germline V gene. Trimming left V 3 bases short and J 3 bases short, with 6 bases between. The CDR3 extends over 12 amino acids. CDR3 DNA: TGTGCCAGCAGTGACAGGGGCTACGAGCAGTACGTC. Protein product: CASSDRGYEQYV.

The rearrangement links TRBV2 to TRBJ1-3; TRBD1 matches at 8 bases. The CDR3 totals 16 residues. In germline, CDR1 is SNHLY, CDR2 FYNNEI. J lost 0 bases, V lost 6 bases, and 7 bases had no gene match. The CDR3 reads CASSATGTGSGNTIYF. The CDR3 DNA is TGTGCCAGCAGCGCTACCGGGACAGGCTCTGGAAACACCATATATTTT.

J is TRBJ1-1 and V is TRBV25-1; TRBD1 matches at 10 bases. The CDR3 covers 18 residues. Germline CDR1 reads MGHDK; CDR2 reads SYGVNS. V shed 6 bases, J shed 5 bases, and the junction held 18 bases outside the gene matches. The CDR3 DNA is TGTGCCAGCAGCCACAGCGGGGACAGGGGAGGAGGACGTACTGAAGCTTTCTTT. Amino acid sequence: CASSHSGDRGGGRTEAFF.

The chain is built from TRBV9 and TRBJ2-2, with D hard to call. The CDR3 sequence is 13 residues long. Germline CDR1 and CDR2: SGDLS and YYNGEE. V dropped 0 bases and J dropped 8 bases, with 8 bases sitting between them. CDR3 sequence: CASSVAYQGELFF. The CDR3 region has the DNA TGTGCCAGCAGCGTAGCCTACCAAGGGGAGCTGTTTTTT.

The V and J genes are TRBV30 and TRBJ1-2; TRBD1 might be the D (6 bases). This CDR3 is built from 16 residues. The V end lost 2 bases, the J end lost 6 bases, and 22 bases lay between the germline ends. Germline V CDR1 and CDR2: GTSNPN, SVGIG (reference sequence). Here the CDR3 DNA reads TGTGCCTGGAGTCAACCGGCTCTGGGGGCGCTGGATGGCTACACCTTC. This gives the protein CAWSQPALGALDGYTF.

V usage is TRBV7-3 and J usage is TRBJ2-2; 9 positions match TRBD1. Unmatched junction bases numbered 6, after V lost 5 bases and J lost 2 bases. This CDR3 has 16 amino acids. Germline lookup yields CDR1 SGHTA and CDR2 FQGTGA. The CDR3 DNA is TGTGCCAGCAGCCAAGGGGGACAGGGTAACACCGGGGAGCTGTTTTTT. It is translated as CASSQGGQGNTGELFF.

CDR3 sequence reads: CASITQTAPDNEQFF. CDR3 sequence (DNA): TGTGCCAGCATCACCCAAACCGCACCAGACAATGAGCAGTTCTTC. V is TRBV28 and J is TRBJ2-1; D call uncertain. This CDR3 contains 15 residues. Trimming took 7 bases from V and 5 from J, leaving 18 bases between them. The germline V gene has CDR1 MDHEN and CDR2 SYDVKM.

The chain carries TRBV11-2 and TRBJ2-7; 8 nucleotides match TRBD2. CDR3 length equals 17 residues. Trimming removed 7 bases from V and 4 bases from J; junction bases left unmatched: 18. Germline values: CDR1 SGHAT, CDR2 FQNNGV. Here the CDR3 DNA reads TGTGCCAGCATCCTTTCCCCTACCCAGCGGGAGCTATACGAGCAGTACTTC. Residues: CASILSPTQRELYEQYF.

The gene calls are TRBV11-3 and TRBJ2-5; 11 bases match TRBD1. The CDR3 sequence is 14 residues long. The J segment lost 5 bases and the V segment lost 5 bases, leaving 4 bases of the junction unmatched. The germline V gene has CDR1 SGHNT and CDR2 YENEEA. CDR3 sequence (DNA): TGTGCCAGCAGCGGACAGGGGGCTAAGGAGACCCAGTACTTC. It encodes CASSGQGAKETQYF.

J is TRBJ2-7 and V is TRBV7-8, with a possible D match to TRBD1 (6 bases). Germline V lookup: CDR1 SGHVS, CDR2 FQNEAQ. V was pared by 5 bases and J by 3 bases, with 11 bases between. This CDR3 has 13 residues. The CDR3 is CASSERGNYEQYV. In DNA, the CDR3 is TGTGCCAGCAGCGAGAGGGGGAACTACGAGCAGTACGTC.

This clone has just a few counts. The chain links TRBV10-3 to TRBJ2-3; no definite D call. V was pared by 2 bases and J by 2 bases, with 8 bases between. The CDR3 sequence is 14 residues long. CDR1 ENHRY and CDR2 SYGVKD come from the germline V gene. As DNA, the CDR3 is TGTGCCATCAGTGAGCCCCGTATCACAGATACGCAGTATTTT. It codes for CAISEPRITDTQYF.

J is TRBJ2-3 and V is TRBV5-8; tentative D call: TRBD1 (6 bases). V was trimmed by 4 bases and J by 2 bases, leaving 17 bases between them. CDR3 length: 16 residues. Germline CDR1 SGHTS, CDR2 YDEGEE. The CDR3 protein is CASSGGHLLPTDTQYF. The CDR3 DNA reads TGTGCCAGCAGCGGGGGACACTTGCTACCCACAGATACGCAGTATTTT.

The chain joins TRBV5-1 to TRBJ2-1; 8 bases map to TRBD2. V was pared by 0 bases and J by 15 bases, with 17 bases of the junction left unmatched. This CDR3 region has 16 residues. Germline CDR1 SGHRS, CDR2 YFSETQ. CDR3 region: CASSLDAGTIGGGPFF. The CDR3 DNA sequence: TGCGCCAGCAGCTTGGACGCTGGAACAATCGGGGGGGGCCCGTTCTTC. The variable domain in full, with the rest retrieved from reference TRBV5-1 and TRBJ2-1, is KAGVTQTPRYLIKTRGQQVTLSCSPISGHRSVSWYQQTPGQGLQFLFEYFSETQRNKGNFPGRFSGRQFSNSRSEMNVSTLELGDSALYLCASSLDAGTIGGGPFFGPGTRLTVL.

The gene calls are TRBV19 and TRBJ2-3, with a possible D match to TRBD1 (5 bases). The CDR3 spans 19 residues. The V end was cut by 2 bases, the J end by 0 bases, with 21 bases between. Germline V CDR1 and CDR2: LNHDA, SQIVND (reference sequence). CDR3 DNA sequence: TGTGCCAGTAGTATATATAAGGGAACGGACACTCCTAGCACAGATACGCAGTATTTT. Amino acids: CASSIYKGTDTPSTDTQYF.

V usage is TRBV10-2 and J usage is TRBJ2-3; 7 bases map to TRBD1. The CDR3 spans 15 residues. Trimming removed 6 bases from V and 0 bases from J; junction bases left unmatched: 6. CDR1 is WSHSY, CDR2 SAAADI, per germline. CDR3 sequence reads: CASSIQGRSTDTQYF. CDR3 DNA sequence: TGCGCCAGCAGCATACAGGGGAGAAGCACAGATACGCAGTATTTT.

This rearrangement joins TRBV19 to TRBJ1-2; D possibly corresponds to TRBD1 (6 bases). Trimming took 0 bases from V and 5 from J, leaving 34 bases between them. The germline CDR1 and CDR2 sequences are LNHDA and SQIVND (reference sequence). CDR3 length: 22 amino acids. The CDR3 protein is CASSIDSLPSGTLDHEPYGYTF. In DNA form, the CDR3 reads TGTGCCAGTAGTATAGACTCACTACCCTCCGGGACACTCGACCACGAACCTTATGGCTACACCTTC.

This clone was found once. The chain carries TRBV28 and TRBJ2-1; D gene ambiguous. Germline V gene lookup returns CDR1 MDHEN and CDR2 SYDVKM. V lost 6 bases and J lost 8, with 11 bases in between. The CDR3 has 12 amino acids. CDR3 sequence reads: CASRSLPDEQFF. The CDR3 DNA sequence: TGTGCCAGCAGATCTCTTCCGGATGAGCAGTTCTTC.

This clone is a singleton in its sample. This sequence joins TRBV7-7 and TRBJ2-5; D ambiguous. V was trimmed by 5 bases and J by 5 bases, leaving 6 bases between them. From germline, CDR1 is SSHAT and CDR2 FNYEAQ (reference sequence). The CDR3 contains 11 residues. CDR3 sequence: CASSNGETQYF. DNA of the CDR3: TGTGCCAGCAGCAACGGGGAGACCCAGTACTTC.

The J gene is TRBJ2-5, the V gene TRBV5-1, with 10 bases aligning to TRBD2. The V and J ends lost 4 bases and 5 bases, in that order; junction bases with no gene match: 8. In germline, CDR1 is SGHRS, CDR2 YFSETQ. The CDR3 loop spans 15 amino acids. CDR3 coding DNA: TGCGCCAGCAGCCGAGGGACTAGCGTTGGGGAGACCCAGTACTTC. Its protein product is CASSRGTSVGETQYF.

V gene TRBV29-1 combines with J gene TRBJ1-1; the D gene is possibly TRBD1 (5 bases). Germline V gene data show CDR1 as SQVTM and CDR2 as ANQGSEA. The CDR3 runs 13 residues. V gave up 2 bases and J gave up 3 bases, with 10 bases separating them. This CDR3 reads CSVEKQAYTEAFF. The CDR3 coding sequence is TGCAGCGTTGAAAAACAGGCTTACACTGAAGCTTTCTTT.

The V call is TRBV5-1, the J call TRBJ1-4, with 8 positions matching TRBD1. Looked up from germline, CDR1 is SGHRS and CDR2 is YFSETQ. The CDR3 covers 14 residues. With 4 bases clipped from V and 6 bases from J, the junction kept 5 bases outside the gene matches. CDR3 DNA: TGCGCCAGCAGCGCAACAGGGGGAGATGAAAAACTGTTTTTT. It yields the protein CASSATGGDEKLFF.

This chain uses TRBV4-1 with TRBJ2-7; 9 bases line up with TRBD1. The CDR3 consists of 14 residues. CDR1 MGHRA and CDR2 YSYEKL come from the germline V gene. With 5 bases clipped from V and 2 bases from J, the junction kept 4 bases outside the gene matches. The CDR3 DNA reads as TGCGCCAGCAGCGGACGGGACAGGGCCTACGAGCAGTACTTC. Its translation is CASSGRDRAYEQYF.